This entry describes one TCR beta chain. Its antigen is as yet unknown. TCRdb recomputed calls from the 5' RACE reads with MiXCR, one row per CDR3 protein. This table has 150,000 to 200,000 distinct CDR3 sequences, around a tenth appearing once. These data come from a study of T-cell memory formation after mild COVID-19. About the study: Largely donor-specific sequence clusters came from two donors. Broader study findings: There were some responding clones in pre-infection memory, which suggested that cross-reactive memory had joined.

This clonotype originated in a man between 18 and 29 years old who had mild COVID-19 (a few samples of this study predate the infection). Cell type and time point are not known. Sample: PBMCs or a T cell subset sorted from them (not recorded which).

CDR3 region: CASSQEAATSETQYF. For the CDR3, the DNA is TGTGCCAGCAGCCAAGAAGCAGCTACCAGCGAGACCCAGTACTTC. The rearrangement links TRBV14 to TRBJ2-5; no reliable D call. The CDR3 contains 15 residues. In germline, CDR1 is SGHDN, CDR2 FVKESK. Trimming took 0 bases from V and 5 from J, leaving 13 bases between them.